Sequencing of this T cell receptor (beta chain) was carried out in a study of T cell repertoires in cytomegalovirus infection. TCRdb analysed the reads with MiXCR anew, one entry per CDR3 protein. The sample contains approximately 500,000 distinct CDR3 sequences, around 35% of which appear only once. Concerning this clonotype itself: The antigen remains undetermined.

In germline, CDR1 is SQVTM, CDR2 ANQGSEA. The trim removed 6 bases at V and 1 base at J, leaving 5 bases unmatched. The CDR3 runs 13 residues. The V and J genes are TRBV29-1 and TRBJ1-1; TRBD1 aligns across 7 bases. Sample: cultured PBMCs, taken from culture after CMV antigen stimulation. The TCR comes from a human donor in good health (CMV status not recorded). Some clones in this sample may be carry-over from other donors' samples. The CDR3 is CSVSDRENTEAFF. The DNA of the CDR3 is TGCAGCGTATCCGACAGGGAGAACACTGAAGCTTTCTTT.